The 26 T cell receptor beta chains below all came from one sample that was sequenced in a study of cytomegalovirus exposure and HLA in healthy donors. Produced via immunoSEQ multiplex PCR; TCRdb's table is partial and in-frame only. The sample lists under 250,000 clones; approximately 82% were seen once. The sequenced sample was PBMCs. The receptors shown here come from a woman aged 18-35 years in good health and CMV-seronegative.

This chain connects TRBV7-9 to TRBJ1-1; no firm D call. There are 12 residues in the CDR3. Looked up from germline, CDR1 is SEHNR and CDR2 is FQNEAQ (reference sequence). Trimming shortened V by 5 bases and J by 10 bases, and 14 bases separated the two germline ends. In nucleotides, the CDR3 is TGTGCCAGCAGCCGAGACAAGATTATAGCTTTCTTT. This gives the protein CASSRDKIIAFF.

The chain employs TRBV6-1 and TRBJ1-6; weak D call: TRBD1 (6 bases). Trimming cost V 1 base and J 10 bases, with 8 bases left between them. From germline, CDR1 is MNHNS and CDR2 SASEGT. CDR3 length: 13 amino acids. The CDR3 nucleotides read TGTGCCAGCAGTGAAGAGGGGGGATCACCCCTCCACTTT. It encodes CASSEEGGSPLHF.

This chain connects TRBV6-1 to TRBJ1-3; the D is unclear. The CDR3 extends over 15 amino acids. Germline CDR1 and CDR2: MNHNS and SASEGT. The V end was cut by 4 bases, the J end by 0 bases, with 10 bases between. CDR3 DNA: TGTGCCAGCAGTGTATGGCCTGACTCTGGAAACACCATATATTTT. Its protein is CASSVWPDSGNTIYF.

Comments on this clone: This CDR3 is also generated by other DNA sequences in the sample. The chain is built from TRBV15 and TRBJ1-1; 12 bases are shared with TRBD1. Trimming removed 5 bases from V and 5 bases from J; junction bases left unmatched: 6. Germline-derived CDR1 and CDR2 are LNHNV and YYDKDF (reference sequence). CDR3 length: 15 amino acids. The CDR3 sequence: CATSSGTGGRTEAFF. As DNA, the CDR3 is TGTGCCACCAGCTCCGGGACAGGGGGCCGAACTGAAGCTTTCTTT.

V and J are TRBV7-9 and TRBJ1-2, with D hard to call. Trimming pared 1 base from V and 6 bases from J, leaving 18 bases between. The CDR3 is 16 amino acids. Germline V gene data show CDR1 as SEHNR and CDR2 as FQNEAQ (reference sequence). CDR3 sequence (DNA): TGTGCCAGCAGCTTAGTTGAGACTCAAAGAAGCAATGGCTACACCTTC. Encoded protein: CASSLVETQRSNGYTF.

The V and J genes are TRBV5-6 and TRBJ2-7; no clear D gene. The germline gives CDR1 SGHDT, CDR2 YYEEEE. The CDR3 contains 13 residues. The ends were cut back, 1 base at V and 6 bases at J, with 11 bases in the middle. The CDR3 here is CASSLTYTIEQYF. CDR3 sequence (DNA): TGTGCCAGCAGCTTGACTTATACTATCGAGCAGTACTTC.

This clone was seen more than once but under ten times. The J gene is TRBJ1-5, the V gene TRBV11-2; D not certain. The CDR3 spans 14 residues. The V gene's germline CDR1 is SGHAT and CDR2 FQNNGV. V was pared by 6 bases and J by 4 bases, with 13 bases between. Here the CDR3 reads CASSYGSGNQPQHF. CDR3 DNA sequence: TGTGCCAGCAGTTATGGGTCGGGGAATCAGCCCCAGCATTTT.

V gene TRBV4-1 combines with J gene TRBJ2-2; D is uncertain. The CDR3 has 14 residues. The germline CDR1 and CDR2 sequences are MGHRA and YSYEKL. V was pared by 1 base and J by 1 base, with 4 bases between. The CDR3, as DNA: TGCGCCAGCAGCCAAGGGTTGAACACCGGGGAGCTGTTTTTT. Amino acid sequence: CASSQGLNTGELFF.

About this clone: Other DNA sequences within the sample encode an identical CDR3. The V call is TRBV5-1, the J call TRBJ2-3, with D hard to call. The CDR3 has 12 amino acids. Germline V gives CDR1 SGHRS, CDR2 YFSETQ. Trimming cost V 5 bases and J 6 bases, with 10 bases left between them. The CDR3 is CASSLPSDTQYF. The CDR3 region has the DNA TGCGCCAGCAGTCTACCCTCGGATACGCAGTATTTT.

The rearrangement joins TRBV27 to TRBJ2-7; maybe TRBD2 (5 bases). The CDR3 has 14 amino acids. The V end was cut by 3 bases, the J end by 2 bases, with 11 bases between. The V gene's germline CDR1 is MNHEY and CDR2 SMNVEV (reference sequence). The CDR3 loop is CASSLAGIPYEQYF. The CDR3 region has the DNA TGTGCCAGCAGTTTGGCCGGGATCCCCTACGAGCAGTACTTC.

The rearrangement joins TRBV5-1 to TRBJ1-5, with TRBD1 as a possible D gene (5 bases). The CDR3 totals 15 residues. Germline-derived CDR1 and CDR2 are SGHRS and YFSETQ. Trimming took off 4 bases at V and 1 base at J, with 12 bases between the two ends. CDR3 sequence: CASSPDGGSNQPQHF. The CDR3 DNA reads TGCGCCAGCAGCCCGGACGGGGGGAGCAATCAGCCCCAGCATTTT.

The V gene is TRBV28, the J gene TRBJ1-5, with no clear D. The CDR3 loop spans 12 amino acids. Germline CDR1 reads MDHEN; CDR2 reads SYDVKM. Trimming cost V 6 bases and J 8 bases, with 11 bases left between them. The CDR3 region has the DNA TGTGCCAGCAGATCGGTGGGAGAGCCCCAGCATTTT. It is translated as CASRSVGEPQHF.

This clone was seen more than once but under ten times. V gene TRBV5-1 combines with J gene TRBJ2-7, with 11 bases identical to TRBD1. This CDR3 has 13 amino acids. V trimming: 4 bases; J trimming: 5 bases; junction bases outside the gene matches: 2. The V gene's germline CDR1 is SGHRS and CDR2 YFSETQ. In DNA form, the CDR3 reads TGCGCCAGCAGCCGGACAGGGGGCAACGAGCAGTACTTC. This gives the protein CASSRTGGNEQYF.

The chain is built from TRBV19 and TRBJ2-7, with D possibly TRBD1 on 6 matching bases. V dropped 0 bases and J dropped 9 bases, with 15 bases sitting between them. CDR3 length: 14 residues. Germline V CDR1 and CDR2: LNHDA, SQIVND (reference sequence). CDR3 bases: TGTGCCAGTAGTATAGAGAACAGGGCAGATCGGCAGTACTTC. Its translation is CASSIENRADRQYF.

The J gene is TRBJ1-5, the V gene TRBV9; D unresolved. Per the germline V gene, CDR1 is SGDLS and CDR2 is YYNGEE. The V end was cut by 0 bases, the J end by 3 bases, with 4 bases between. This CDR3 region has 13 residues. The CDR3 loop reads CASSVGDNQPQHF. In nucleotides, the CDR3 is TGTGCCAGCAGCGTAGGAGACAATCAGCCCCAGCATTTT.

The V call is TRBV5-1, the J call TRBJ1-4; 7 nucleotides match TRBD1. CDR3 length equals 15 residues. Looked up from germline, CDR1 is SGHRS and CDR2 is YFSETQ. The J segment lost 4 bases and the V segment lost 4 bases, leaving 7 bases of the junction unmatched. This CDR3 reads CASSKEGGGNEKLFF. CDR3 nucleotides: TGCGCCAGCAGCAAGGAAGGGGGCGGTAATGAAAAACTGTTTTTT.

The chain links TRBV5-1 to TRBJ2-3, with D perhaps TRBD2 (5 bases). The CDR3 has 14 amino acids. Trimming left V 0 bases short and J 4 bases short, with 9 bases between. CDR1 is SGHRS and CDR2 is YFSETQ in the germline V gene. DNA for the CDR3: TGCGCCAGCAGCTTGGTCGGGGAATCAGATACGCAGTATTTT. Its translation: CASSLVGESDTQYF.

This clone was found once. The chain uses TRBV27 and TRBJ2-2; 9 bases map to TRBD2. V gave up 0 bases and J gave up 6 bases; unmatched junction bases: 5. Germline-derived CDR1 and CDR2 are MNHEY and SMNVEV (reference sequence). The CDR3 is made up of 16 amino acids. CDR3 nucleotides: TGTGCCAGCAGTTTATCTGCGGGAGGGCTTTCCGGGGAGCTGTTTTTT. Encoded protein: CASSLSAGGLSGELFF.

The V and J genes are TRBV9 and TRBJ2-3; the D gene is possibly TRBD2 (5 bases). Germline V CDR1 and CDR2: SGDLS, YYNGEE. The CDR3 runs 15 residues. The V and J ends lost 0 bases and 1 base respectively, with 9 bases between them. The CDR3 nucleotides read TGTGCCAGCAGCGTAGTGGGCGGGCGCACAGATACGCAGTATTTT. It specifies CASSVVGGRTDTQYF.

V usage is TRBV6-5 and J usage is TRBJ2-4, with D tentatively TRBD2 (5 bases). The V gene lost 0 bases and the J gene lost 6 bases, with 12 bases spanning the gap. Germline loops: CDR1 MNHEY, CDR2 SVGAGI. CDR3 length equals 15 residues. The CDR3 spells CASSYSVGEGNIQYF. The CDR3 nucleotides read TGTGCCAGCAGTTACTCGGTGGGAGAGGGAAACATTCAGTACTTC.

This chain connects TRBV15 to TRBJ1-1, with unresolved D. Germline V CDR1 and CDR2: LNHNV, YYDKDF (reference sequence). V lost 0 bases and J lost 4, with 12 bases in between. CDR3 size: 15 residues. As DNA, the CDR3 is TGTGCCACCAGCAGAGATCCCCAGGAGGCCACTGAAGCTTTCTTT. Protein sequence: CATSRDPQEATEAFF.

The chain links TRBV25-1 to TRBJ2-3; 14 nucleotides align to TRBD2. CDR1 and CDR2 (germline): MGHDK, SYGVNS. Germline trimming cut 0 bases from V and 4 bases from J; bases unmatched to any gene: 6. CDR3 length equals 18 residues. The CDR3 is CASSEYGTSGSIADTQYF. The CDR3 coding sequence is TGTGCCAGCAGTGAATATGGGACTAGCGGGAGTATCGCAGATACGCAGTATTTT.

The gene calls are TRBV7-9 and TRBJ2-7; D ambiguous. The CDR3 covers 13 residues. V was pared by 1 base and J by 2 bases, with 6 bases between. From germline, CDR1 is SEHNR and CDR2 FQNEAQ (reference sequence). CDR3 in amino acids: CASSLVGTYEQYF. As DNA, the CDR3 is TGTGCCAGCAGCTTAGTAGGGACCTACGAGCAGTACTTC.

This chain links TRBV30 with TRBJ1-5; D is possibly TRBD1 (5 bases). Germline lookup yields CDR1 GTSNPN and CDR2 SVGIG (reference sequence). The CDR3 has 13 amino acids. V was shortened by 5 bases and J by 3 bases, with 11 bases between the two germline ends. The CDR3 here is CAWGDFPNQPQHF. The CDR3 region has the DNA TGTGCCTGGGGGGACTTTCCCAATCAGCCCCAGCATTTT.

The chain combines TRBV7-2 with TRBJ1-1, with unresolved D. Germline CDR1 reads SGHTA; CDR2 reads FQGNSA. Trimming took off 7 bases at V and 3 bases at J, with 21 bases between the two ends. This CDR3 has 16 residues. The CDR3 coding sequence is TGTGCCAGCATCCGAGGGCAAAGGGTTCGGTACACTGAAGCTTTCTTT. Protein product: CASIRGQRVRYTEAFF.

V is TRBV2 and J is TRBJ2-7; 9 nucleotides agree with TRBD2. The CDR3 spans 15 residues. V trimming: 6 bases; J trimming: 3 bases; junction bases outside the gene matches: 9. Germline CDR1 and CDR2: SNHLY and FYNNEI. CDR3 sequence reads: CASRPTSGGLYEQYF. Here the CDR3 DNA reads TGTGCCAGCAGGCCGACTAGCGGAGGACTCTACGAGCAGTACTTC. The variable domain in full, completed from reference TRBV2 and TRBJ2-7, reads EPEVTQTPSHQVTQMGQEVILRCVPISNHLYFYWYRQILGQKVEFLVSFYNNEISEKSEIFDDQFSVERPDGSNFTLKIRSTKLEDSAMYFCASRPTSGGLYEQYFGPGTRLTVT.